These T cell receptor beta chains were read from a single sample in a study of CD8+CD57+ T cells in acquired aplastic anemia. TCRdb processed the reads anew with MiXCR; each CDR3 protein has one entry. The data contain more than 150,000 distinct CDR3 sequences, roughly half of them seen just once; the ten biggest clones take up approximately 9.7%. The sequenced material came from sorted CD4+, CD8+, or CD8+CD57+ T cells (not recorded which) from PBMCs. These receptors were taken from a human donor with aplastic anemia. Each CDR3 is given with its conserved first and last residue. Fields, in order: clone size, D gene, J gene, V gene, CDR3 protein, CDR3 DNA. D genes are given only for firm matches. Clone size appears in some rows only: once, few, many, or a class for an expanded clone.

clone size: many
D gene: NA
J gene: TRBJ1-1
V gene: TRBV4-2
CDR3 protein: CASSQRSLGTEAFF
CDR3 DNA: TGTGCCAGCAGCCAAAGATCGTTGGGAACTGAAGCTTTCTTT

clone size: NA
D gene: TRBD1
J gene: TRBJ2-7
V gene: TRBV7-9
CDR3 protein: CASSVQGAEQYF
CDR3 DNA: TGTGCCAGCAGCGTACAGGGGGCCGAGCAGTACTTC

clone size: NA
D gene: TRBD1
J gene: TRBJ1-1
V gene: TRBV11-2
CDR3 protein: CASSLSGQGTEAFF
CDR3 DNA: TGTGCCAGCAGCTTATCGGGACAGGGAACTGAAGCTTTCTTT

clone size: few
D gene: NA
J gene: TRBJ2-7
V gene: TRBV6-5
CDR3 protein: CASSFCDRCEQYF
CDR3 DNA: TGTGCCAGCAGTTTCTGCGATCGCTGCGAGCAGTACTTC

clone size: NA
D gene: TRBD1
J gene: TRBJ1-2
V gene: TRBV2
CDR3 protein: CASSRYRGKTSGYTF
CDR3 DNA: TGTGCCAGCAGTCGATACAGGGGGAAGACGAGTGGCTACACCTTC

clone size: NA
D gene: NA
J gene: TRBJ2-3
V gene: TRBV9
CDR3 protein: CASSVVNTDTQYF
CDR3 DNA: TGTGCCAGCAGCGTAGTTAACACAGATACGCAGTATTTT

clone size: NA
D gene: TRBD2
J gene: TRBJ2-1
V gene: TRBV11-1
CDR3 protein: CASSGLAGSNEQFF
CDR3 DNA: TGTGCCAGCAGCGGACTAGCGGGTAGCAATGAGCAGTTCTTC

clone size: NA
D gene: TRBD1
J gene: TRBJ2-3
V gene: TRBV11-1
CDR3 protein: CASSLLQGARADTQYF
CDR3 DNA: TGTGCCAGCAGCCTATTACAGGGGGCGCGGGCAGATACGCAGTATTTT

clone size: NA
D gene: NA
J gene: TRBJ1-3
V gene: TRBV29-1
CDR3 protein: CSVGTREYGNTIYF
CDR3 DNA: TGCAGCGTCGGGACAAGGGAGTATGGAAACACCATATATTTT

clone size: once
D gene: TRBD1
J gene: TRBJ1-1
V gene: TRBV18
CDR3 protein: CASSRGQGASEAFF
CDR3 DNA: TGTGCCAGCTCCCGTGGACAGGGGGCTTCTGAAGCTTTCTTT

clone size: many
D gene: TRBD2
J gene: TRBJ2-3
V gene: TRBV7-9
CDR3 protein: CASGRATDTQYF
CDR3 DNA: TGTGCCAGCGGGAGGGCGACAGATACGCAGTATTTT

clone size: NA
D gene: NA
J gene: TRBJ1-5
V gene: TRBV20-1
CDR3 protein: CSARGGEEQPQHF
CDR3 DNA: TGCAGTGCTAGAGGGGGGGAAGAGCAGCCCCAGCATTTT

clone size: many
D gene: TRBD2
J gene: TRBJ2-5
V gene: TRBV24-1
CDR3 protein: CATSGVAGGPETQYF
CDR3 DNA: TGTGCCACCAGTGGGGTAGCGGGAGGGCCGGAGACCCAGTACTTC

clone size: once
D gene: TRBD2
J gene: TRBJ2-3
V gene: TRBV20-1
CDR3 protein: CSAPSAAGGRDTQYF
CDR3 DNA: TGCAGTGCTCCGTCAGCGGCGGGGGGGAGAGATACGCAGTATTTT

clone size: NA
D gene: NA
J gene: TRBJ1-2
V gene: TRBV7-6
CDR3 protein: CASSLGQLYGYTF
CDR3 DNA: TGTGCCAGCAGCTTAGGACAGCTCTATGGCTACACCTTC

clone size: many
D gene: NA
J gene: TRBJ1-1
V gene: TRBV25-1
CDR3 protein: CASSGSSNTEAFF
CDR3 DNA: TGTGCCAGCAGTGGATCTTCGAACACTGAAGCTTTCTTT

clone size: few
D gene: NA
J gene: TRBJ2-7
V gene: TRBV27
CDR3 protein: CASSLRRSSWEEQYF
CDR3 DNA: TGTGCCAGCAGTCTACGGCGGTCCTCTTGGGAGGAGCAGTACTTC

clone size: NA
D gene: NA
J gene: TRBJ1-1
V gene: TRBV19
CDR3 protein: CASTDGALVDTEAFF
CDR3 DNA: TGTGCCAGTACGGACGGGGCACTCGTGGACACTGAAGCTTTCTTT

clone size: few
D gene: NA
J gene: TRBJ2-1
V gene: TRBV20-1
CDR3 protein: CSAKDYNEQFF
CDR3 DNA: TGCAGTGCTAAGGACTACAATGAGCAGTTCTTC

clone size: NA
D gene: TRBD1
J gene: TRBJ1-2
V gene: TRBV10-3
CDR3 protein: CAISELKAVTGGYGYTF
CDR3 DNA: TGTGCCATCAGTGAGTTGAAGGCGGTTACAGGGGGCTATGGCTACACCTTC

clone size: NA
D gene: TRBD1
J gene: TRBJ2-5
V gene: TRBV6-9
CDR3 protein: CASTWDSNNQETQYF
CDR3 DNA: TGTGCCAGCACCTGGGACAGCAACAACCAAGAGACCCAGTACTTC

clone size: once
D gene: NA
J gene: TRBJ2-1
V gene: TRBV2
CDR3 protein: CASSQDNYNEQFF
CDR3 DNA: TGTGCCAGCAGCCAAGATAACTACAATGAGCAGTTCTTC

clone size: NA
D gene: TRBD1
J gene: TRBJ2-7
V gene: TRBV6-1
CDR3 protein: CASSRSPGTGIYEQYF
CDR3 DNA: TGTGCCAGCAGCCGATCACCCGGGACAGGGATCTACGAGCAGTACTTC

clone size: NA
D gene: NA
J gene: TRBJ2-3
V gene: TRBV19
CDR3 protein: CASSILKAVTDTQYF
CDR3 DNA: TGTGCCAGTAGTATTCTGAAAGCGGTCACAGATACGCAGTATTTT

clone size: NA
D gene: TRBD1
J gene: TRBJ2-7
V gene: TRBV6-2/TRBV6-3
CDR3 protein: CASSYTSGQVNYEQYF
CDR3 DNA: TGTGCCAGCAGTTACACTTCGGGACAGGTGAACTACGAGCAGTACTTC

clone size: many
D gene: NA
J gene: TRBJ2-5
V gene: TRBV5-1
CDR3 protein: CASSPPGSGGSQETQYF
CDR3 DNA: TGCGCCAGCAGCCCGCCGGGGTCAGGAGGGTCTCAAGAGACCCAGTACTTC

clone size: NA
D gene: NA
J gene: TRBJ2-7
V gene: TRBV10-3
CDR3 protein: CAIGNSYEQYF
CDR3 DNA: TGTGCCATCGGGAATTCCTACGAGCAGTACTTC

clone size: NA
D gene: TRBD2
J gene: TRBJ2-5
V gene: TRBV29-1
CDR3 protein: CSVDRLAGGLWQETQYF
CDR3 DNA: TGCAGCGTTGATCGGCTAGCGGGGGGGCTTTGGCAAGAGACCCAGTACTTC

clone size: many
D gene: TRBD2
J gene: TRBJ2-5
V gene: TRBV3-1
CDR3 protein: CASSPGGLAGGKLKETQYF
CDR3 DNA: TGTGCCAGCAGCCCGGGGGGCCTAGCGGGAGGGAAGCTGAAAGAGACCCAGTACTTC

clone size: many
D gene: NA
J gene: TRBJ2-1
V gene: TRBV5-1
CDR3 protein: CASRKGDPTSSEQFF
CDR3 DNA: TGCGCCAGCAGGAAGGGGGACCCCACAAGTAGTGAGCAGTTCTTC

clone size: few
D gene: NA
J gene: TRBJ2-3
V gene: TRBV11-1
CDR3 protein: CASSLPGSLTDTQYF
CDR3 DNA: TGTGCCAGCAGCTTACCAGGTTCGCTGACAGATACGCAGTATTTT

clone size: many
D gene: NA
J gene: TRBJ2-5
V gene: TRBV2
CDR3 protein: CASSGTTGETQYF
CDR3 DNA: TGTGCCAGCAGCGGGACGACTGGCGAGACCCAGTACTTC

clone size: many
D gene: TRBD2
J gene: TRBJ2-7
V gene: TRBV7-2
CDR3 protein: CASSFYPSGSYEQYF
CDR3 DNA: TGTGCCAGCAGCTTCTACCCTAGCGGCTCCTACGAGCAGTACTTC

clone size: NA
D gene: TRBD1
J gene: TRBJ2-7
V gene: TRBV5-1
CDR3 protein: CASSYIFRGRNEQYF
CDR3 DNA: TGCGCCAGCAGTTACATCTTCAGGGGGCGAAACGAGCAGTACTTC